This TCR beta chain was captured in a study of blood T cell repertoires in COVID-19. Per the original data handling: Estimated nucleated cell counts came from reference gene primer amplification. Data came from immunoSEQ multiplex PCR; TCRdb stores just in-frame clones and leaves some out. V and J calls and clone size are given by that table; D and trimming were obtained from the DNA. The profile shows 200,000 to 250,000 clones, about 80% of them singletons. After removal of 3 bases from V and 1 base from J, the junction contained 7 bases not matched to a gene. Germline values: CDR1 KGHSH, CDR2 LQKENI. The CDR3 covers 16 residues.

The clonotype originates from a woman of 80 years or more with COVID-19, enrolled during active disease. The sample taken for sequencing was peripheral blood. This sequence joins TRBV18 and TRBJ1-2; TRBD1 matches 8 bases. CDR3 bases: TGTGCCAGCTCACCCATTACAGGGGGGATTAACTATGGCTACACCTTC. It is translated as CASSPITGGINYGYTF.